This paragraph reports one T cell receptor beta chain. No cognate antigen has been identified for it. There are no base qualities to consult, and no much larger clone falls within one base. This sample was included in a study of T cell repertoires in cytomegalovirus infection (dated by TCRdb to 2018 to 2020). At the level of the whole study: Alongside well-studied HLA-B-restricted epitopes, the peptide stimulations were aimed at recently identified HLA-C-restricted CMV epitopes, whose presentation resists viral immunomodulation. Donor HLA type was relevant to the analysis, because carriage of CMV infection together with the matching HLA type was indicated by public TCR beta signatures.

Data came from an Illumina HiSeq 1500. TCRdb reprocessing: public reads trimmed at Q25 with fastp, clones called with MiXCR, in-frame beta chains kept. Each CDR3 protein appears once, grouped with its most common genes and DNA. The sample yields some 480,000 distinct CDR3 sequences; more than 30% were counted once. The ten biggest clones cover about a sixth of the sample. Taken from the germline V gene, the CDR1 and CDR2 loops are MNHGY and SAAAGT. The CDR3 covers 14 residues, taking in both the cysteine and the phenylalanine. Here the CDR3 DNA is all that survives: 42 bases in frame from base 1. The V and J ends are trimmed by 2 bases and 2 bases, leaving 9 bases between them. Points the paper makes about the study in general: The ex vivo response was dominated by HLA-C-restricted CMV-specific TCR beta clonotypes, which also provided the single most frequent clonotype in two of eight donors. In both this cohort and an independent roughly 350-donor cohort, the cumulative frequency of public TCR beta family members distinguished carriers of CMV infection plus the relevant HLA type.

The intended sense of this specimen's treatment or condition label: in vitro stimulation with specific CMV peptide epitopes to enrich CMV-specific T cells. The chain uses TRBV6-8 and TRBJ1-1, with TRBD1 as a weak D call on 5 bases. The receptor's source is a human donor in good health (CMV status not recorded). Some clones in this sample may be carry-over from other donors' samples. This specimen consisted of cultured PBMCs, obtained from culture after CMV antigen stimulation. CDR3 reads: CASSYRGRNTEAFF. The nucleotides are TGTGCCAGCAGTTACAGGGGCCGAAACACTGAAGCTTTCTTT.